The rows below give T cell receptor beta chains drawn from one sample of a study of neurological immune-mediated disorders. TCRdb processed the 5' RACE reads anew with MiXCR; each CDR3 protein has one entry. In the table there are 55,000 to 70,000 distinct CDR3 sequences, around 10% of which are singletons. What was sequenced was PBMCs. The receptor set was obtained from a male donor with HTLV-1-associated myelopathy (HAM/TSP). CDR3s include the opening cysteine and the closing phenylalanine or tryptophan. Each record gives: CDR3 DNA, CDR3 protein, J gene, V gene, D gene, clone size. The D gene is left open where the match is weak. Size tells how often a clone was seen (once, few, many) or the class of an expanded clone, and some rows leave it out.

TGCGCCAGCAGCTTTAAGGACAGGGGGCATTCCTACGAGCAGTACTTC CASSFKDRGHSYEQYF TRBJ2-7 TRBV5-1 TRBD1 many
TGTGCCAGCCACGCGCGCGGGGGCTCCTACGAGCAGTACTTC CASHARGGSYEQYF TRBJ2-7 TRBV27 TRBD2 many
TGTGCCAGCAGTTCTATACGGGACAGGGAGTACAATGAGCAGTTCTTC CASSSIRDREYNEQFF TRBJ2-1 TRBV28 TRBD1 many
TGTGCCAGCAGCTTGACAGGGGCTAATCAGCCCCAGCATTTT CASSLTGANQPQHF TRBJ1-5 TRBV5-5 TRBD1 many
TGTGCCAGCAGCCAAGATATCGGGTCCTCTGGAAACACCATATATTTT CASSQDIGSSGNTIYF TRBJ1-3 TRBV3-1 . many
TGTGCCAGCAGCTTTCAGACCACCGGGGAGCTGTTTTTT CASSFQTTGELFF TRBJ2-2 TRBV7-6 . many
TGTGCCAGCCTGGGCCGATCCTACGAGCAGTACTTC CASLGRSYEQYF TRBJ2-7 TRBV3-1 . .
TGTGCCAGCAGTGACCGGGTCCTTAACACCGGGGAGCTGTTTTTT CASSDRVLNTGELFF TRBJ2-2 TRBV25-1 . many
TGTGCCAGCACCGAGATCAGGGGAGGGATTGTTGAGCAGTTCTTC CASTEIRGGIVEQFF TRBJ2-1 TRBV7-9 . few
TGTGCCAGCTCACCACAGGGGCTTAATTCACCCCTCCACTTT CASSPQGLNSPLHF TRBJ1-6 TRBV18 . many
TGTGCCAGCACTCCACTCGGGCGGTTCACAGATACGCAGTATTTT CASTPLGRFTDTQYF TRBJ2-3 TRBV6-2/TRBV6-3 . many
TGCGCCAGCAGCCTCCAGGGGGTCGACGAGCAGTACTTC CASSLQGVDEQYF TRBJ2-7 TRBV5-1 TRBD1 many
TGCAGTGCTAGAGATCCGAGCGGGGCGCCCTCCTACGAGCAGTACTTC CSARDPSGAPSYEQYF TRBJ2-7 TRBV20-1 TRBD2 many
TGCAGTGCTAGGGGGGGGGAAGGGATCTACGAGCAGTACTTC CSARGGEGIYEQYF TRBJ2-7 TRBV20-1 TRBD2 many
TGTGCCAGCAGTTACATCAGGGGTGAAGGCTACACCTTC CASSYIRGEGYTF TRBJ1-2 TRBV6-6 . many
TGTGCCAGCAGGCCTAGCGGGGGGGCCGGAGAGACCCAGTACTTC CASRPSGGAGETQYF TRBJ2-5 TRBV6-5 TRBD2 many
TGTGCCAGCAGCCCAACGGGACTGAGTGGCTACGAGCAGTACTTC CASSPTGLSGYEQYF TRBJ2-7 TRBV7-9 . many
TGTTCCAGCAGTCCTAGTAGGCTAGGGTATGGCTACACCTTC CSSSPSRLGYGYTF TRBJ1-2 TRBV27 . .
TGCAGCGTACGTCCGGGACAGGGGTTCGAGCAGTACTTC CSVRPGQGFEQYF TRBJ2-7 TRBV29-1 TRBD1 many
TGTGCCATCAGCCTGACAGCCCCCTACGAGCAGTACTTC CAISLTAPYEQYF TRBJ2-7 TRBV10-3 . many
TGTGCCAGCAGCCACTTTGGCAGGGGACCCACTGAAGCTTTCTTT CASSHFGRGPTEAFF TRBJ1-1 TRBV14 . many
TGTGCCAGCACCCTTTGGGGGGCCCCAGGGGCGACAGATACGCAGTATTTT CASTLWGAPGATDTQYF TRBJ2-3 TRBV28 . many
TGCGCCAGCAGCTTGGGGGACAGCAGTAATCAGCCCCAGCATTTT CASSLGDSSNQPQHF TRBJ1-5 TRBV5-1 TRBD1 many
TGCGCCAGCAGCTTGGAAGGGGTTGACACCGGGGAGCTGTTTTTT CASSLEGVDTGELFF TRBJ2-2 TRBV5-1 . many
TGCGCCAGCAGCGAGGGACAGGGAGGCGGCTACACCTTC CASSEGQGGGYTF TRBJ1-2 TRBV5-1 TRBD1 many
TGTGCCAGCAGCTTAATGGGGGCAGGGAAAGGCGAGCAGTACTTC CASSLMGAGKGEQYF TRBJ2-7 TRBV7-8 . many
TGTGCCAGCAGCCGGGACCTCTATGGCTACACCTTC CASSRDLYGYTF TRBJ1-2 TRBV7-9 . many
TGCGCCAGCAGCCCGACAGCATCTCAGTACGAGCAGTACTTC CASSPTASQYEQYF TRBJ2-7 TRBV5-1 . many
TGTGCCAGCAGAGGGACAGGGTCACCCCTCCACTTT CASRGTGSPLHF TRBJ1-6 TRBV2 TRBD1 medium-sized
TGTGCCAGCAGTCCTAGGACAGGGGGGTATGGCTACACCTTC CASSPRTGGYGYTF TRBJ1-2 TRBV12-3/TRBV12-4 TRBD1 many
TGTGCCAGCAGCTGGCAGGGGGATAATGGCTACACCTTC CASSWQGDNGYTF TRBJ1-2 TRBV5-8 TRBD1 many
TGTGCGTCGGCAGAGAACACTGAAGCTTTCTTT CASAENTEAFF TRBJ1-1 TRBV30 . many
TGTGCCAGCACCCAAATGGGAGGGAATACTGAAGCTTTCTTT CASTQMGGNTEAFF TRBJ1-1 TRBV6-2/TRBV6-3 . many
TGTGCCAGCAGCTTGGTTTCATCCTACGAGCAGTACTTC CASSLVSSYEQYF TRBJ2-7 TRBV5-6 . few
TGCAGCGTTGTGGGGATCCACGAGCAGTACTTC CSVVGIHEQYF TRBJ2-7 TRBV29-1 . .
TGTGCCAGCACTCAAAGGGGGGGCACCTACGAGCAGTACTTC CASTQRGGTYEQYF TRBJ2-7 TRBV19 . many
TGTGCCAGCAGCGTAGGGCCCAATACTTCACCCCTCCACTTT CASSVGPNTSPLHF TRBJ1-6 TRBV9 . many
TGCAGTGCTAGAGAGGGGGGGCTAGGAACTGAAGCTTTCTTT CSAREGGLGTEAFF TRBJ1-1 TRBV20-1 . many
TGTGCCAGCAGTCCCGGGGGTACCTCCTACAATGAGCAGTTCTTC CASSPGGTSYNEQFF TRBJ2-1 TRBV27 . many
TGCAGCTCCTGGACAGGGGAGTACGATGGCTACACCTTC CSSWTGEYDGYTF TRBJ1-2 TRBV29-1 TRBD1 many
TGTGCCATCAGTGAGGGGGGACAGCTTCAAGAGACCCAGTACTTC CAISEGGQLQETQYF TRBJ2-5 TRBV10-3 TRBD1 many
TGTGCCAGCAGTTCGGACAGGGGGAGGGATGAGCAGTTCTTC CASSSDRGRDEQFF TRBJ2-1 TRBV5-8 TRBD1 many
TGTGCCAGCAGTTACTCGAAAGGGGGAGGGTATGTTGGTACGCAGTATTTT CASSYSKGGGYVGTQYF TRBJ2-3 TRBV6-5 . many
TGCAGTGCTATATCGAGCCAGGGAGTATGGGAGCAGTACTTC CSAISSQGVWEQYF TRBJ2-7 TRBV20-1 . .
TGTGCCAGCAGTTTGACAGGGGCCTACGAGCAGTACTTC CASSLTGAYEQYF TRBJ2-7 TRBV12-3/TRBV12-4 TRBD1 many
TGCGCCAGCAGCGACCCGGGACAGGGGAACTATGGCTACACCTTC CASSDPGQGNYGYTF TRBJ1-2 TRBV5-1 TRBD1 many
TGCAGTGCTAGAGGGGGATTTCCAAACAATGAGCAGTTCTTC CSARGGFPNNEQFF TRBJ2-1 TRBV20-1 . many
TGTGCCAGCAGCTTGGCTTGGACACAGAACACCGGGGAGCTGTTTTTT CASSLAWTQNTGELFF TRBJ2-2 TRBV5-5 . many
TGCAGTGCGCTGGGACTAGCGGGGGGTCGAGATACGCAGTATTTT CSALGLAGGRDTQYF TRBJ2-3 TRBV20-1 TRBD2 .
TGTGCCATCAGTGACGGGACGGATAATCAGCCCCAGCATTTT CAISDGTDNQPQHF TRBJ1-5 TRBV10-3 . many
TGCGCCAGCAGCCCCCAGGGGCTTAGCAATCAGCCCCAGCATTTT CASSPQGLSNQPQHF TRBJ1-5 TRBV5-1 . many
TGTGCCAGCAGCCAGGGACCTAATGCGGAGGCTGAAGCTTTCTTT CASSQGPNAEAEAFF TRBJ1-1 TRBV7-8 . many
TGTGCCAGCGGATCGGGGGCAGAAGCTTTCTTT CASGSGAEAFF TRBJ1-1 TRBV27 . many
TGTGCCAGCAGTTCCAACAGGGCCAGGGATCAGCCCCAGCATTTT CASSSNRARDQPQHF TRBJ1-5 TRBV27 . many
TGTGCCAGCAGCCAAGCCCACGGGCCCTCCTACGAGCAGTACTTC CASSQAHGPSYEQYF TRBJ2-7 TRBV14 . many
TGCGCCAGCAGCTTGGGATCAGGGGCTTCCGGGGAGCTGTTTTTT CASSLGSGASGELFF TRBJ2-2 TRBV5-1 . many